Below are 31 T cell receptor beta chains sequenced from a single sample in a study of radiotherapy plus CTLA-4 blockade in lung cancer. Profiling relied on immunoSEQ multiplex PCR, and the TCRdb table lists in-frame clones only, not all of them. The repertoire consists of 75,000 to 100,000 clones, with approximately 74% occurring once and the leading ten covering 2.5% to 3.5%. The specimen was peripheral blood, collected from a patient treated with radiotherapy plus ipilimumab. These receptors originate from a human donor with non-small cell lung cancer who had a partial response to radiotherapy plus ipilimumab. Some clones in this sample may be carry-over from other donors' samples.

The chain uses TRBV6-5 and TRBJ1-6; perhaps TRBD1 as D (5 bases). V dropped 6 bases and J dropped 4 bases, with 16 bases sitting between them. Germline lookup yields CDR1 MNHEY and CDR2 SVGAGI. The CDR3 is 16 residues long. CDR3 bases: TGTGCCAGCAGCTACGACAGAAATCAATATAATTCACCCCTCCACTTT. Translating it yields CASSYDRNQYNSPLHF.

CDR3 nucleotides: TGTGCCAGCAGCTTCTTGGGACAGTCGAAGAAAAACATTCAGTACTTC. Residues: CASSFLGQSKKNIQYF. The chain is built from TRBV7-9 and TRBJ2-4, with 7 bases fitting TRBD1. Per germline, CDR1 SEHNR and CDR2 FQNEAQ (reference sequence). The CDR3 loop spans 16 amino acids. V trimming: 3 bases; J trimming: 4 bases; junction bases outside the gene matches: 9.

The chain links TRBV29-1 to TRBJ2-1, with D perhaps TRBD2 (5 bases). The CDR3 runs 13 residues. Germline CDR1 reads SQVTM; CDR2 reads ANQGSEA. Trimming cost V 7 bases and J 6 bases, with 16 bases left between them. The chain's CDR3 is CSDSSISGNEQFF. The CDR3 nucleotides read TGCAGCGATTCTAGCATCTCGGGCAATGAGCAGTTCTTC.

The gene calls are TRBV2 and TRBJ2-1; 10 bases agree with TRBD1. Germline V gene lookup returns CDR1 SNHLY and CDR2 FYNNEI. The CDR3 loop spans 13 amino acids. The V gene end was trimmed by 7 bases and the J gene end by 4 bases; junction bases not matched to a gene: 1. Written as DNA, the CDR3 is TGTGCCAGCAAGGACAGGGGGTACAATGAGCAGTTCTTC. It codes for CASKDRGYNEQFF.

The genes are TRBV5-5 and TRBJ2-5; D is unresolved. CDR1 and CDR2 (germline): SGHKS, YYEKEE (reference sequence). The CDR3 runs 14 residues. Trimming removed 4 bases from V and 1 base from J, with 11 bases in between. CDR3 bases: TGTGCCAGCAGCCTCGGGTGGAGCCAAGAGACCCAGTACTTC. It is translated as CASSLGWSQETQYF.

The genes are TRBV11-2 and TRBJ2-3, with no clear D. From germline, CDR1 is SGHAT and CDR2 FQNNGV. There are 15 residues in the CDR3. V dropped 1 base and J dropped 0 bases, with 8 bases sitting between them. As DNA, the CDR3 is TGTGCCAGCAGCTTAGGAGTGATAAGCACAGATACGCAGTATTTT. Its protein is CASSLGVISTDTQYF.

The chain has TRBV7-8 and TRBJ2-1; TRBD1 matches at 9 bases. After removal of 1 base from V and 6 bases from J, the junction contained 10 bases not matched to a gene. The CDR3 consists of 17 residues. The germline V gene encodes CDR1 SGHVS and CDR2 FQNEAQ. The CDR3 is CASSLVGTGTAGNEQFF. CDR3 bases: TGTGCCAGCAGCTTAGTCGGGACAGGGACGGCTGGCAATGAGCAGTTCTTC.

This chain links TRBV5-1 with TRBJ2-1; no clear D gene. Looked up from germline, CDR1 is SGHRS and CDR2 is YFSETQ. The V gene lost 0 bases and the J gene lost 2 bases, with 9 bases spanning the gap. There are 15 residues in the CDR3. The CDR3 reads CASSLAAGAYNEQFF. DNA of the CDR3: TGCGCCAGCAGCTTGGCGGCTGGAGCCTACAATGAGCAGTTCTTC.

The V gene is TRBV29-1, the J gene TRBJ1-1, with 8 bases lining up with TRBD1. Trimming took 1 base from V and 1 from J; bases not matched to a gene: 5. The V gene's germline CDR1 is SQVTM and CDR2 ANQGSEA. This CDR3 spans 15 amino acids. The CDR3 coding sequence is TGCAGCGTTGAAGTCAGGACAGGGCAGAACACTGAAGCTTTCTTT. Its protein is CSVEVRTGQNTEAFF.

The rearrangement joins TRBV28 to TRBJ2-7; 8 bases align to TRBD1. Germline CDR1 MDHEN, CDR2 SYDVKM. The CDR3 totals 18 residues. Trimming at V came to 7 bases and at J to 3 bases, leaving 20 bases not matched to a gene. CDR3 sequence reads: CASIPRGPRWDRNYEQYF. The CDR3 DNA reads TGTGCCAGCATCCCCCGAGGGCCTCGGTGGGACAGGAACTACGAGCAGTACTTC.

This chain uses TRBV2 with TRBJ1-6; D is undetermined. The V and J ends lost 5 bases and 14 bases respectively, with 16 bases between them. CDR3 length: 13 amino acids. Germline assignment: CDR1 SNHLY and CDR2 FYNNEI. CDR3 residues: CASSHEPPRALHF. CDR3 bases: TGTGCCAGCAGTCACGAACCCCCCCGGGCCCTCCACTTT. Full variable domain (remainder filled in from reference TRBV2 and TRBJ1-6): EPEVTQTPSHQVTQMGQEVILRCVPISNHLYFYWYRQILGQKVEFLVSFYNNEISEKSEIFDDQFSVERPDGSNFTLKIRSTKLEDSAMYFCASSHEPPRALHFGNGTRLTVT.

The chain couples TRBV27 to TRBJ1-5; 9 bases fit TRBD1. Germline V gene sequence: CDR1 MNHEY, CDR2 SMNVEV (reference sequence). V dropped 8 bases and J dropped 6; count of bases not matched to a gene: 11. This CDR3 is built from 15 residues. CDR3 loop: CASSDRGGLGQPQHF. CDR3 DNA: TGTGCCAGCTCGGACAGGGGAGGGTTAGGTCAGCCCCAGCATTTT.

The CDR3 DNA follows: TGTGCCAGCAGTCCCGGGGGGCGCCGAAGGGGGGAGCTGTTTTTT. Its protein is CASSPGGRRRGELFF. This chain connects TRBV28 to TRBJ2-2, with a weak D call TRBD2 (7 bases). V gave up 5 bases and J gave up 8 bases, with 18 bases separating them. Germline V gives CDR1 MDHEN, CDR2 SYDVKM. The CDR3 runs to 15 residues.

The chain recombines TRBV28 with TRBJ2-7; D gene uncertain. The germline V gene encodes CDR1 MDHEN and CDR2 SYDVKM. V lost 4 bases and J 1 base, leaving 2 bases between the germline ends. The CDR3 has 11 residues. DNA of the CDR3: TGTGCCAGCAGTTCATCCTACGAGCAGTACTTC. The encoded protein is CASSSSYEQYF.

This clone has a handful of counts. The J gene is TRBJ2-2, the V gene TRBV6-6, with a possible D match to TRBD2 (7 bases). CDR1 is MNHNY, CDR2 SVGAGI, per germline (reference sequence). The CDR3 length is 16 residues. V dropped 5 bases and J dropped 1 base, with 14 bases sitting between them. The CDR3 bases are TGTGCCAGCAGTGTTTGGGAGGGGGGGAACACCGGGGAGCTGTTTTTT. It translates to CASSVWEGGNTGELFF.

This clone was detected only a few times. The chain recombines TRBV23-1 with TRBJ1-5, with no clear D. TRBV23-1 is annotated as an ORF whose role is uncertain. Trimming stripped 3 bases from V and 0 bases from J, with 12 bases between. The CDR3 is 16 amino acids. Here the CDR3 reads CASSHPLRVSNQPQHF. Written as DNA, the CDR3 is TGCGCCAGCAGTCACCCCCTTCGGGTTAGCAATCAGCCCCAGCATTTT.

This clone has just a few counts. J is TRBJ2-1 and V is TRBV27; D gene unclear. The CDR3 length is 17 residues. Germline V gene sequence: CDR1 MNHEY, CDR2 SMNVEV (reference sequence). Between the trimmed V and J ends, which lost 0 bases and 0 bases, there was a span of 12 bases. CDR3 amino acids: CASSLSVMMSSYNEQFF. DNA of the CDR3: TGTGCCAGCAGTTTATCGGTCATGATGAGCTCCTACAATGAGCAGTTCTTC.

Only one count was recorded for this clone. The chain combines TRBV2 with TRBJ2-1, with D unresolved. Trimming removed 7 bases at V and 4 bases at J, with 11 bases between. This CDR3 has 13 amino acids. Germline CDR1 is SNHLY and CDR2 is FYNNEI. CDR3 region: CASNPTPYNEQFF. For the CDR3, the DNA is TGTGCCAGCAACCCTACCCCTTACAATGAGCAGTTCTTC.

This chain links TRBV7-8 with TRBJ2-4; D is unresolved. Germline V gene sequence: CDR1 SGHVS, CDR2 FQNEAQ. The ends were cut back, 5 bases at V and 0 bases at J, with 14 bases in the middle. This CDR3 is 16 amino acids long. The CDR3 loop reads CASSRTAQLAKNIQYF. Here the CDR3 DNA reads TGTGCCAGCAGCCGAACAGCTCAGCTAGCCAAAAACATTCAGTACTTC.

Here the CDR3 DNA reads TGTGCCAGCAGTACGGACAGGGAATACGAGCAGTACTTC. Translating gives CASSTDREYEQYF. The chain combines TRBV6-1 with TRBJ2-5; 8 nucleotides agree with TRBD1. The J call may not be correct, given that the DNA end is closer to TRBJ2-7. Germline values: CDR1 MNHNS, CDR2 SASEGT. The CDR3 loop spans 13 amino acids.

The V gene is TRBV7-9, the J gene TRBJ2-7; unclear D gene. This CDR3 contains 11 residues. V lost 1 base and J lost 7, with 5 bases in between. The germline V gene has CDR1 SEHNR and CDR2 FQNEAQ (reference sequence). The CDR3 reads CASSLVEEQYF. CDR3 nucleotide sequence: TGTGCCAGCAGCTTAGTAGAGGAGCAGTACTTC.

This clone was seen just once. Other nucleotide sequences from this sample produce the same CDR3. The chain combines TRBV5-4 with TRBJ1-2; D perhaps matches TRBD1 (6 bases). Per the germline V gene, CDR1 is SGHNT and CDR2 is YYREEE (reference sequence). The CDR3 has 14 amino acids. V lost 4 bases, J lost 4 bases, and 14 bases lay in between. CDR3 in amino acids: CASSLAGTPYGYTF. As DNA, the CDR3 is TGTGCCAGCAGCCTAGCCGGGACACCCTATGGCTACACCTTC. Combining the CDR3 with reference TRBV5-4 and TRBJ1-2 gives the whole variable domain ETGVTQSPTHLIKTRGQQVTLRCSSQSGHNTVSWYQQALGQGPQFIFQYYREEENGRGNFPPRFSGLQFPNYSSELNVNALELDDSALYLCASSLAGTPYGYTFGSGTRLTVV.

This clone showed up just once. The V call is TRBV6-5, the J call TRBJ2-3; 7 nucleotides agree with TRBD1. This CDR3 is built from 13 residues. CDR1 is MNHEY, CDR2 SVGAGI, per germline. J was trimmed by 10 bases and V by 5 bases; bases with no gene match: 9. CDR3 nucleotides: TGTGCCAGCAGTGACAATACAGGGGTGGCGCAGTATTTT. Translating it yields CASSDNTGVAQYF.

The chain links TRBV4-3 to TRBJ2-5; the match to TRBD2 covers 7 bases. This CDR3 region has 16 residues. Germline V gives CDR1 LGHNA, CDR2 YSLEER. V was clipped by 0 bases and J by 2 bases; unmatched bases: 6. CDR3 protein: CASSQDLGGGQETQYF. The DNA for the CDR3 is TGCGCCAGCAGCCAAGATTTGGGGGGGGGACAAGAGACCCAGTACTTC.

This clone showed up just a few times. V gene TRBV29-1 combines with J gene TRBJ2-7; the match to TRBD1 covers 9 bases. Germline V gives CDR1 SQVTM, CDR2 ANQGSEA. Trimming at V came to 7 bases and at J to 5 bases, leaving 12 bases not matched to a gene. The CDR3 runs to 14 residues. CDR3: CSAIRGQGSDEQYF. Written as DNA, the CDR3 is TGCAGCGCCATCCGGGGACAGGGTAGCGACGAGCAGTACTTC.

V and J are TRBV25-1 and TRBJ1-2; D is unclear. V was shortened by 4 bases and J by 8 bases, with 14 bases between the two germline ends. The germline gives CDR1 MGHDK, CDR2 SYGVNS. The CDR3 has 13 residues. The chain's CDR3 is CASSGAAGWGYTF. The CDR3 region has the DNA TGTGCCAGCAGTGGTGCGGCCGGATGGGGCTACACCTTC.

This clone was observed a handful of times. The V and J genes are TRBV28 and TRBJ2-2; 7 bases line up with TRBD2. Germline values: CDR1 MDHEN, CDR2 SYDVKM. The V segment lost 10 bases and the J segment 2 bases; nucleotides outside the gene matches: 10. The CDR3 covers 15 residues. The CDR3 is CATGVGGTNTGELFF. The DNA of the CDR3 is TGTGCCACCGGGGTGGGGGGGACCAACACCGGGGAGCTGTTTTTT.

This rearrangement joins TRBV9 to TRBJ2-7; a weak D match, TRBD1 (5 bases). The CDR3 sequence is 14 residues long. Trimming shortened V by 0 bases and J by 3 bases, and 10 bases separated the two germline ends. Looked up from germline, CDR1 is SGDLS and CDR2 is YYNGEE. CDR3 sequence: CASSVGGSLYEQYF. The CDR3 DNA reads TGTGCCAGCAGCGTAGGGGGCTCCCTCTACGAGCAGTACTTC.

This chain joins TRBV2 and TRBJ2-1, with D tentatively TRBD1 (5 bases). This CDR3 is built from 14 residues. Germline values: CDR1 SNHLY, CDR2 FYNNEI. With 6 bases removed from V and 6 bases from J, the gap between germline ends came to 15 bases. This CDR3 reads CASRSSRVGNEQFF. The DNA for the CDR3 is TGTGCCAGCAGGAGTAGCAGGGTAGGCAATGAGCAGTTCTTC.

The chain carries TRBV28 and TRBJ2-5, with TRBD2 matching 13 bases. From germline, CDR1 is MDHEN and CDR2 SYDVKM. The CDR3 length is 17 residues. The V and J ends lost 6 bases and 7 bases, in that order; junction bases with no gene match: 14. CDR3 in amino acids: CASRVRPGLAGSRTQYF. The CDR3 coding sequence is TGTGCCAGCAGGGTCAGACCGGGACTAGCGGGGAGTAGGACCCAGTACTTC. Supplemented by reference TRBV28 and TRBJ2-5, the full variable domain reads DVKVTQSSRYLVKRTGEKVFLECVQDMDHENMFWYRQDPGLGLRLIYFSYDVKMKEKGDIPEGYSVSREKKERFSLILESASTNQTSMYLCASRVRPGLAGSRTQYFGPGTRLLVL.

This clone appeared once. V usage is TRBV5-1 and J usage is TRBJ1-1, with TRBD1 matching over 10 bases. Germline CDR1 reads SGHRS; CDR2 reads YFSETQ. This CDR3 has 18 residues. V shed 3 bases and J 0 bases; nucleotides not matched to a gene: 11. CDR3 sequence reads: CASSSLTGGRLMNTEAFF. The CDR3 DNA reads as TGCGCCAGCAGCTCCCTGACAGGGGGCAGGCTTATGAACACTGAAGCTTTCTTT. The full variable domain, rest sourced from reference TRBV5-1 and TRBJ1-1, is KAGVTQTPRYLIKTRGQQVTLSCSPISGHRSVSWYQQTPGQGLQFLFEYFSETQRNKGNFPGRFSGRQFSNSRSEMNVSTLELGDSALYLCASSSLTGGRLMNTEAFFGQGTRLTVV.